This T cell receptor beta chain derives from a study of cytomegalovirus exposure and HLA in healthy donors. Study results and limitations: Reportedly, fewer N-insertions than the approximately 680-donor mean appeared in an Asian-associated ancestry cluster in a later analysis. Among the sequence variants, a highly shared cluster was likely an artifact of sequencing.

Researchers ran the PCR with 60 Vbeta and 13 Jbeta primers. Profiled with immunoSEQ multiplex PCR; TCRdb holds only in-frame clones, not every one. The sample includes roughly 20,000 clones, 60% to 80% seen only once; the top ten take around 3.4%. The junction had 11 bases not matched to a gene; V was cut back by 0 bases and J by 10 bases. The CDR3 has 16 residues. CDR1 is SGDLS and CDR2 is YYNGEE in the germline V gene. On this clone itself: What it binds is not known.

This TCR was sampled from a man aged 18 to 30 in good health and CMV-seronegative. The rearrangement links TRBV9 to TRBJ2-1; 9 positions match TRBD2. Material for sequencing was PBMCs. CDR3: CASSVVAGASVKEQFF. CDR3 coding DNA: TGTGCCAGCAGCGTAGTAGCGGGAGCCTCGGTCAAGGAGCAGTTCTTC.